These T cell receptor beta chains were read from a single sample in a study of CD8 T cells in ankylosing spondylitis. TCRdb ran MiXCR on the 5' RACE reads and lists one entry per CDR3 protein. Here the sample spans some 270,000 distinct CDR3 sequences, over 30% being singletons. Sequencing used blood, either unsorted or a sorted T cell fraction (not recorded which). The receptors shown here come from a male donor with ankylosing spondylitis or in good health (not recorded which). The CDR3 runs from the conserved cysteine through the conserved F or W. The D gene is left open where the match is weak. A clone size is listed for some rows: how often the clone was seen (once, few, many), or a class if it is expanded.

v_gene,j_gene,abundance,d_gene,CDR3aa,CDR3nt
TRBV5-5,TRBJ2-6,.,.,CASSLVVGSGANVLTF,TGTGCCAGCAGCTTGGTTGTGGGGTCTGGGGCCAACGTCCTGACTTTC
TRBV3-1,TRBJ2-7,.,TRBD1,CASKGTDTFSEQYF,TGTGCCAGCAAGGGGACAGACACATTCTCCGAGCAGTACTTC
TRBV10-3,TRBJ2-4,.,TRBD2,CAISDSGGAPRTQYF,TGTGCCATCAGTGATAGCGGGGGGGCCCCTCGCACCCAGTACTTC
TRBV27,TRBJ2-7,.,.,CASSLMGGNEQYF,TGTGCCAGCAGTTTAATGGGGGGCAACGAGCAGTACTTC
TRBV20-1,TRBJ1-1,.,.,CSATKNTEAFF,TGCAGTGCCACCAAGAACACTGAAGCTTTCTTT
TRBV5-1,TRBJ2-7,few,.,CASSWAGQMDEQYF,TGCGCCAGCAGTTGGGCGGGTCAGATGGACGAGCAGTACTTC
TRBV20-1,TRBJ2-3,few,.,CSAREKRGPTDTQYF,TGCAGTGCTAGGGAGAAGCGCGGCCCCACAGATACGCAGTATTTT
TRBV20-1,TRBJ2-2,.,.,CSAVDTNTGELFF,TGCAGTGCGGTGGACACGAACACCGGGGAGCTGTTTTTT
TRBV29-1,TRBJ2-7,.,.,CSVEGGTNTYEQYF,TGCAGCGTTGAAGGCGGGACAAACACCTACGAGCAGTACTTC
TRBV12-3/TRBV12-4,TRBJ2-7,.,.,CASSLGGGARYEQYF,TGTGCCAGCAGTTTAGGGGGGGGGGCCAGGTACGAGCAGTACTTC
TRBV20-1,TRBJ2-2,few,TRBD1,CSAPTQGADTGELFF,TGCAGTGCTCCTACCCAGGGGGCAGACACCGGGGAGCTGTTTTTT
TRBV10-3,TRBJ2-7,.,TRBD1,CAISGVTGVGYEQYF,TGTGCCATCAGTGGAGTGACAGGGGTCGGCTACGAGCAGTACTTC
TRBV10-3,TRBJ2-7,few,TRBD1,CAISGTGASYEQYF,TGTGCCATCAGTGGGACAGGTGCCTCCTACGAGCAGTACTTC
TRBV12-5,TRBJ2-1,.,TRBD1,CASGLVQGQGPNEQFF,TGTGCTAGTGGTTTGGTACAAGGACAGGGTCCCAATGAGCAGTTCTTC
TRBV28,TRBJ1-1,.,.,CASSLYASGREAFF,TGTGCCAGCAGTTTATACGCCTCAGGCCGTGAAGCTTTCTTT
TRBV20-1,TRBJ1-6,.,TRBD1,CSATGTANSPLHF,TGCAGTGCTACTGGGACAGCAAATTCACCCCTCCACTTT
TRBV10-3,TRBJ1-1,.,.,CAISESSAEAFF,TGTGCCATCAGTGAGTCGTCGGCTGAAGCTTTCTTT
TRBV7-9,TRBJ2-3,few,TRBD1,CASARDRGTDTQYF,TGTGCCAGCGCCCGGGACAGGGGCACAGATACGCAGTATTTT
TRBV28,TRBJ2-1,.,.,CASSVLSPHSYNEQFF,TGTGCCAGCAGTGTCCTCAGTCCACACTCCTACAATGAGCAGTTCTTC
TRBV5-5,TRBJ2-3,.,TRBD2,CASSFAGDPSTDTQYF,TGTGCCAGCAGCTTTGCGGGGGACCCTAGCACAGATACGCAGTATTTT
TRBV20-1,TRBJ1-4,.,TRBD1,CSARDRFNLEKLFF,TGCAGTGCAAGGGACAGGTTTAATCTAGAAAAACTGTTTTTT
TRBV4-1,TRBJ2-7,.,TRBD1,CASSQLPGQGFHEQYF,TGCGCCAGCAGCCAACTACCGGGACAGGGGTTCCACGAGCAGTACTTC
TRBV6-1,TRBJ2-1,.,TRBD1,CASRWTGSYNEQFF,TGTGCCAGCAGGTGGACAGGGTCCTACAATGAGCAGTTCTTC
TRBV29-1,TRBJ1-2,.,.,CSVERGGLNYGYTF,TGCAGCGTTGAACGGGGGGGGCTTAACTATGGCTACACCTTC
TRBV6-1,TRBJ2-7,.,.,CASRPLEGASYEQYF,TGTGCCAGCAGACCTTTAGAAGGAGCCTCCTACGAGCAGTACTTC
TRBV12-3/TRBV12-4,TRBJ1-2,few,.,CAILGQRTAYGYTF,TGTGCCATCCTGGGTCAGCGGACGGCCTATGGCTACACCTTC
TRBV28,TRBJ2-5,.,.,CASSAPSPTGKETQYF,TGTGCCAGCAGTGCCCCCTCGCCGACTGGGAAAGAGACCCAGTACTTC
TRBV29-1,TRBJ2-5,.,.,CSVDWAAQETQYF,TGCAGCGTTGATTGGGCAGCCCAAGAGACCCAGTACTTC
TRBV9,TRBJ2-7,.,.,CASSVEGAFSNEQYF,TGTGCCAGCAGCGTAGAAGGGGCCTTCTCTAACGAGCAGTACTTC
TRBV6-1,TRBJ2-2,few,TRBD1,CASSRDRAGELFF,TGTGCCAGCAGTCGGGACAGGGCTGGGGAGCTGTTTTTT
TRBV4-1,TRBJ2-7,.,TRBD1,CASSRQTGLEQYF,TGCGCCAGCAGCCGGCAGACAGGGCTCGAGCAGTACTTC